These 4 T cell receptor beta chains originate from one sample sequenced in a study of blood T cell repertoires in COVID-19. Repertoires were generated with immunoSEQ multiplex PCR, while TCRdb's copy carries only in-frame clones and drops some. The repertoire holds approximately 210,000 clones, around nine tenths seen once, with more than 1.4% in the top ten. The specimen sequenced was peripheral blood. The receptors originated from a man aged 18-30 years with active or convalescent COVID-19.

The chain combines TRBV6-8 with TRBJ2-7; the match to TRBD2 covers 9 bases. Germline CDR1 is MNHGY and CDR2 is SAAAGT. After removal of 10 bases from V and 2 bases from J, the junction contained 15 bases not matched to a gene. CDR3 length equals 16 residues. This CDR3 is CAIPSGGQGLTYEQYF. For the CDR3, the DNA is TGTGCCATCCCCAGCGGGGGGCAGGGGCTCACCTACGAGCAGTACTTC.

V is TRBV28 and J is TRBJ2-3; D perhaps matches TRBD1 (5 bases). Germline V lookup: CDR1 MDHEN, CDR2 SYDVKM. The CDR3 loop spans 17 amino acids. Trimming left V 1 base short and J 0 bases short, with 14 bases between. Here the CDR3 reads CASSLSARQLSTDTQYF. The CDR3 nucleotides read TGTGCCAGCAGTTTATCCGCGCGACAGTTGAGCACAGATACGCAGTATTTT.

The rearrangement links TRBV14 to TRBJ1-6; D is undetermined. Germline loops: CDR1 SGHDN, CDR2 FVKESK. Trimming left V 1 base short and J 14 bases short, with 15 bases between. The CDR3 is 14 residues long. CDR3 in amino acids: CASSQGGKQFTLHF. The DNA for the CDR3 is TGTGCCAGCAGCCAAGGAGGGAAGCAATTCACCCTCCACTTT.

The rearrangement links TRBV28 to TRBJ1-2; 11 positions match TRBD1. V was clipped by 6 bases and J by 5 bases; unmatched bases: 8. CDR1 is MDHEN and CDR2 is SYDVKM in the germline V gene. There are 15 residues in the CDR3. DNA for the CDR3: TGTGCCAGCAGGCCGGGGACAGGGGGAATATATGGCTACACCTTC. Translating it yields CASRPGTGGIYGYTF.